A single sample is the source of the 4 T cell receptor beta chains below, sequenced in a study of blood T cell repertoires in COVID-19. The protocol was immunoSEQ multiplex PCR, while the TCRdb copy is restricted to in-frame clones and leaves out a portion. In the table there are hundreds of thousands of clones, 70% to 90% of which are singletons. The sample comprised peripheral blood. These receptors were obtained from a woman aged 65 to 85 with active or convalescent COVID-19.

In DNA, the CDR3 is TGTGCCAGTAGTACTTCTTCGGGGGGTGGCTACACCTTC. Translated, it gives CASSTSSGGGYTF. This chain connects TRBV19 to TRBJ1-2; tentatively, D is TRBD1 (5 bases). Trimming removed 4 bases from V and 7 bases from J, with 13 bases in between. The germline V gene encodes CDR1 LNHDA and CDR2 SQIVND (reference sequence). CDR3 length equals 13 residues.

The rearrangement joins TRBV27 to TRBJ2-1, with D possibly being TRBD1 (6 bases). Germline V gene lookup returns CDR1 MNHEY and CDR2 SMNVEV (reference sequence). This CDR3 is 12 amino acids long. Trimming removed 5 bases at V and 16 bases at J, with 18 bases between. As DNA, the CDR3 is TGTGCCAGCAGTCTAACAGGGCAATCTAATTTCTTC. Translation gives CASSLTGQSNFF.

The chain's CDR3 is CASSLVPQGALYNEQFF. The CDR3 coding sequence is TGTGCCAGCAGCTTGGTGCCGCAGGGGGCCCTATACAATGAGCAGTTCTTC. The chain has TRBV5-5 and TRBJ2-1; 8 bases line up with TRBD1. The ends lost 0 bases at V and 4 bases at J; junction bases unmatched: 9. Germline CDR1 and CDR2: SGHKS and YYEKEE (reference sequence). The CDR3 contains 17 residues.

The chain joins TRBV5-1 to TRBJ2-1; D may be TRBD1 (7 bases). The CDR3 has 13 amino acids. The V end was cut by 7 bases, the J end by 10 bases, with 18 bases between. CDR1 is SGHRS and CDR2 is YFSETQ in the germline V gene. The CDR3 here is CASGGVSRGEQFF. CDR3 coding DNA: TGCGCCAGCGGCGGGGTTAGCAGGGGGGAGCAGTTCTTC.